The entry that follows covers one T cell receptor (beta chain) sequence. These data belong to a study of T cell responses to AZD1222 COVID-19 vaccine. Sequenced by immunoSEQ multiplex PCR; TCRdb stores in-frame clones only, minus some. The sample records about 87,000 clones, around nine tenths being singletons. Germline V lookup: CDR1 MNHEY, CDR2 SMNVEV (reference sequence). V was pared by 5 bases and J by 0 bases, with 26 bases between. This CDR3 is 20 amino acids long. The receptor was derived from an adult in good health. The sequencing here drew on peripheral blood, taken on day 0 of AZD1222 vaccination. V gene TRBV27 combines with J gene TRBJ1-3, with D perhaps matching TRBD1 (5 bases). The chain's CDR3 is CASSLSAQGVLRGSGNTIYF. In nucleotides, the CDR3 is TGTGCCAGCAGTCTGAGCGCCCAAGGGGTATTAAGGGGCTCTGGAAACACCATATATTTT.